A single sample gave rise to the 32 T cell receptor beta chains below, sequenced in a study of T cells in Graves' hyperthyroidism and ophthalmopathy. There were TCR beta CDR3 regions amplified from RNA transcripts. HTBI primers were used for first-round RT-PCR of the TCR CDR3. TCRdb ran MiXCR on the multiplex PCR reads and lists one entry per CDR3 protein. The sample contains more than 500,000 distinct CDR3 sequences, around 15% of which appear only once. The sample consisted of blood. All receptors derive from a woman aged 25 to 39 with Graves' hyperthyroidism.

The table lists this clonotype with many counts. The J gene is TRBJ1-1, the V gene TRBV2; TRBD1 aligns across 7 bases. This CDR3 has 14 residues. Germline assignment: CDR1 SNHLY and CDR2 FYNNEI. V gave up 7 bases and J gave up 4 bases; unmatched junction bases: 9. In DNA, the CDR3 is TGTGCCAGCACAACAGGGGTTTCTGGCACTGAAGCTTTCTTT. Its translation is CASTTGVSGTEAFF.

Ten or more counts support this clonotype. This chain uses TRBV7-2 with TRBJ2-5, with TRBD2 matching over 7 bases. This CDR3 spans 15 amino acids. The V gene's germline CDR1 is SGHTA and CDR2 FQGNSA. V was clipped by 1 base and J by 1 base; unmatched bases: 3. The CDR3 DNA reads as TGTGCCAGCAGCTTAGAACTAGCGACCCAAGAGACCCAGTACTTC. Translating it yields CASSLELATQETQYF.

This chain joins TRBV3-1 and TRBJ2-3, with 7 positions matching TRBD2. CDR1 is LGHDT and CDR2 is YNNKEL in the germline V gene (reference sequence). The V gene end was trimmed by 5 bases and the J gene end by 3 bases; junction bases not matched to a gene: 5. The CDR3 extends over 14 amino acids. Here the CDR3 DNA reads TGTGCCAGCAGCGTGGAGGGACTAACAGATACGCAGTATTTT. This codes for CASSVEGLTDTQYF.

The sample holds a few counts of this clonotype. This chain links TRBV20-1 with TRBJ2-1; D is ambiguous. V was pared by 3 bases and J by 4 bases, with 10 bases between. This CDR3 comprises 13 residues. Per germline, CDR1 DFQATT and CDR2 SNEGSKA (reference sequence). The DNA of the CDR3 is TGCAGTGCTAGGTACAGAGGATACAATGAGCAGTTCTTC. Its protein is CSARYRGYNEQFF.

The V gene is TRBV28, the J gene TRBJ2-4; no reliable D call. Germline assignment: CDR1 MDHEN and CDR2 SYDVKM. Trimming shortened V by 6 bases and J by 1 base, and 22 bases separated the two germline ends. CDR3 length equals 18 residues. CDR3 sequence (DNA): TGTGCCAGCAGATCCCTCGGGCCGGCCGGTACGGCCAAAAACATTCAGTACTTC. Amino acid sequence: CASRSLGPAGTAKNIQYF.

This clonotype appeared many times. This chain joins TRBV12-3 or TRBV12-4 and TRBJ2-2, with TRBD1 as a possible D gene (6 bases). The CDR3 loop spans 15 amino acids. V was cut by 4 bases and J by 3 bases, with 12 bases left in between. The CDR3 nucleotides are TGTGCCAGCAGTTCAGGGGACGTAGACACCGGGGAGCTGTTTTTT. This codes for CASSSGDVDTGELFF.

This clonotype was recorded at least ten times. The chain recombines TRBV20-1 with TRBJ2-7; D gene unclear. Trimming took 3 bases from V and 5 from J, leaving 11 bases between them. There are 12 residues in the CDR3. CDR1 is DFQATT and CDR2 is SNEGSKA in the germline V gene (reference sequence). Here the CDR3 reads CSASASIHEQYF. In DNA, the CDR3 is TGCAGTGCTAGTGCCAGTATCCACGAGCAGTACTTC.

V is TRBV2 and J is TRBJ1-2, with D possibly matching TRBD1 (5 bases). This CDR3 is built from 13 residues. The germline CDR1 and CDR2 sequences are SNHLY and FYNNEI. The V end was cut by 5 bases, the J end by 13 bases, with 20 bases between. Here the CDR3 reads CASSPELRQPGTF. DNA for the CDR3: TGTGCCAGCAGTCCGGAACTTAGACAGCCGGGCACCTTC.

This clonotype was recorded at least ten times. The chain employs TRBV15 and TRBJ1-2; a weak D match, TRBD1 (6 bases). Between the trimmed V and J ends, which lost 1 base and 4 bases, there was a span of 13 bases. This CDR3 region has 15 residues. Germline lookup yields CDR1 LNHNV and CDR2 YYDKDF (reference sequence). CDR3: CATSRVPGQIYGYTF. The CDR3 region has the DNA TGTGCCACCAGCAGAGTACCGGGACAAATCTATGGCTACACCTTC.

This clonotype occurred many times. The genes are TRBV7-8 and TRBJ2-7; D is unclear. The CDR3 has 15 residues. From germline, CDR1 is SGHVS and CDR2 FQNEAQ. V lost 0 bases and J lost 5, with 14 bases in between. CDR3 in amino acids: CASSLATVARDEQYF. The CDR3 nucleotides read TGTGCCAGCAGCTTAGCAACGGTGGCCCGCGACGAGCAGTACTTC.

At least ten counts were recorded for this clonotype. The V and J genes are TRBV18 and TRBJ2-5; 9 bases align to TRBD1. Germline V gives CDR1 KGHSH, CDR2 LQKENI. J gave up 1 base and V 3 bases, and 3 bases lay outside the gene matches. This CDR3 is built from 15 residues. CDR3 region: CASSPMTGGQETQYF. CDR3 in DNA: TGTGCCAGCTCACCGATGACAGGGGGCCAAGAGACCCAGTACTTC.

The chain uses TRBV6-1 and TRBJ2-1; the D gene is possibly TRBD1 (6 bases). Trimming stripped 6 bases from V and 6 bases from J, with 12 bases between. The CDR3 consists of 13 residues. CDR1 and CDR2 (germline): MNHNS, SASEGT. CDR3 loop: CASRDRQVNEQFF. The CDR3 DNA reads as TGTGCCAGCAGAGACAGGCAAGTCAATGAGCAGTTCTTC.

Note on this clonotype: A single base separates this from a much larger clone, so it may be a read error. The rearrangement links TRBV7-2 to TRBJ2-1; TRBD1 agrees at 7 bases. V was pared by 1 base and J by 7 bases, with 4 bases of the junction left unmatched. Germline CDR1 SGHTA, CDR2 FQGNSA. The CDR3 totals 14 residues. The CDR3 sequence is CASSLEGARNEQFF. The CDR3 nucleotides read TGTGCCAGCAGCTTAGAGGGGGCTCGGAATGAGCAGTTCTTC.

This chain links TRBV10-3 with TRBJ1-6; 7 nucleotides match TRBD1. This CDR3 has 15 residues. V shed 2 bases and J 11 bases; nucleotides not matched to a gene: 9. Germline assignment: CDR1 ENHRY and CDR2 SYGVKD. CDR3 nucleotide sequence: TGTGCCATCAGTGAGCGAACAGGGGACCGAGCACCCCTCCACTTT. It encodes CAISERTGDRAPLHF.

In this sample, this clonotype turned up many times. The J gene is TRBJ2-7, the V gene TRBV6-2 or TRBV6-3; 7 bases fit TRBD2. Germline V gene data show CDR1 as MNHEY and CDR2 as SVGEGT. CDR3 size: 14 residues. After removal of 4 bases from V and 3 bases from J, the junction contained 6 bases not matched to a gene. The CDR3 region has the DNA TGTGCCAGCAGTTCGTTAGGCGGGAGCTACGAGCAGTACTTC. It yields the protein CASSSLGGSYEQYF.

The gene calls are TRBV27 and TRBJ2-5; D remains unclear. In germline, CDR1 is MNHEY, CDR2 SMNVEV (reference sequence). The CDR3 has 13 residues. V was trimmed by 9 bases and J by 1 base, leaving 12 bases between them. The CDR3 bases are TGTGCCAGGAGACCTCAGATCCAAGAGACCCAGTACTTC. Encoded protein: CARRPQIQETQYF.

The chain is built from TRBV7-9 and TRBJ2-1; TRBD2 agrees at 16 bases. Trimming took 2 bases from V and 6 from J; bases not matched to a gene: 10. This CDR3 comprises 19 residues. Germline V gene lookup returns CDR1 SEHNR and CDR2 FQNEAQ (reference sequence). The CDR3 sequence is CASSLRGGTSGRGGNEQFF. The CDR3 nucleotides read TGTGCCAGCAGCTTAAGAGGGGGGACTAGCGGGAGGGGAGGCAATGAGCAGTTCTTC.

This clonotype showed up just a few times. The V call is TRBV2, the J call TRBJ1-1; D is perhaps TRBD1 (5 bases). This CDR3 is built from 13 residues. Germline V gene data show CDR1 as SNHLY and CDR2 as FYNNEI. Trimming shortened V by 6 bases and J by 3 bases, and 11 bases separated the two germline ends. Written as DNA, the CDR3 is TGTGCCAGCAGAACTCAGGGCGACACTGAAGCTTTCTTT. This gives the protein CASRTQGDTEAFF.

The genes are TRBV20-1 and TRBJ2-2; D is unclear. The CDR3 covers 13 residues. The germline V gene encodes CDR1 DFQATT and CDR2 SNEGSKA (reference sequence). Trimming removed 3 bases at V and 4 bases at J, with 9 bases between. CDR3 sequence (DNA): TGCAGTGCTAGTCGTCCGGGCACCGGGGAGCTGTTTTTT. This translates into CSASRPGTGELFF.

This clonotype was seen many times. The rearrangement links TRBV12-3 or TRBV12-4 to TRBJ1-5; perhaps TRBD1 as D (6 bases). V lost 6 bases to trimming and J lost 1 base, with 10 bases between them. This CDR3 contains 14 residues. CDR3 region: CASSRGHSNQPQHF. CDR3 nucleotides: TGTGCCAGCAGCCGGGGACACAGCAATCAGCCCCAGCATTTT.

This clonotype was seen a few times. The chain carries TRBV30 and TRBJ2-7; 7 bases are a match to TRBD2. This CDR3 is 14 amino acids long. Germline CDR1 is GTSNPN and CDR2 is SVGIG (reference sequence). V was clipped by 3 bases and J by 2 bases; unmatched bases: 7. The CDR3 sequence: CAWSLASGAYEQYF. The CDR3 DNA reads as TGTGCCTGGAGCCTAGCTAGCGGCGCCTACGAGCAGTACTTC.

This clonotype came up many times. The chain uses TRBV2 and TRBJ2-2; the match to TRBD2 covers 15 bases. Germline V lookup: CDR1 SNHLY, CDR2 FYNNEI. The CDR3 covers 19 residues. After removal of 3 bases from V and 3 bases from J, the junction contained 8 bases not matched to a gene. The CDR3 bases are TGTGCCAGCAGTGACTTGGGACTAGCGGGAGGCCATGACACCGGGGAGCTGTTTTTT. It translates to CASSDLGLAGGHDTGELFF.

At least ten counts were recorded for this clonotype. The CDR3 spells CASSDGRSGELFF. The CDR3 DNA sequence: TGTGCCAGCAGTGATGGGCGGTCCGGGGAGCTGTTTTTT. This chain joins TRBV6-1 and TRBJ2-2; D is ambiguous. The CDR3 is 13 residues long. CDR1 is MNHNS, CDR2 SASEGT, per germline. V was cut by 3 bases and J by 6 bases, with 8 bases left in between.

The table lists this clonotype with a count of one. One junction end does not reproduce the germline sequence, and a read error may be involved. This chain uses TRBV5-1 with TRBJ2-1, with D unresolved. Germline V CDR1 and CDR2: SGHRS, YFSETQ. The CDR3 contains 15 residues. The CDR3: CGSTRARNSYNEQFF. The CDR3 nucleotides are TGCGGCAGCACCCGGGCTAGAAACTCCTACAATGAGCAGTTCTTC.

The chain is built from TRBV3-1 and TRBJ2-7, with D uncertain. This CDR3 contains 13 residues. V was clipped by 5 bases and J by 2 bases, with 10 bases between them. The V gene's germline CDR1 is LGHDT and CDR2 YNNKEL (reference sequence). CDR3 DNA: TGTGCCAGCAGCTTTCTCTCGGCCTACGAGCAGTACTTC. Amino acid sequence: CASSFLSAYEQYF.

This clonotype has just a few counts. The rearrangement links TRBV30 to TRBJ2-4, with TRBD1 matching 9 bases. Losses at the gene ends were 8 bases for V and 5 bases for J; bases not matched to a gene: 16. CDR1 GTSNPN and CDR2 SVGIG come from the germline V gene (reference sequence). CDR3 size: 16 residues. Here the CDR3 DNA reads TGTGCCGGCCAGGACTGGGACAGGGAGGTAGAAAACATTCAGTACTTC. Protein: CAGQDWDREVENIQYF.

Ten or more counts support this clonotype. V gene TRBV18 combines with J gene TRBJ2-2; TRBD2 matches at 7 bases. Losses at the gene ends were 6 bases for V and 4 bases for J; bases not matched to a gene: 5. The CDR3 totals 14 residues. Per the germline V gene, CDR1 is KGHSH and CDR2 is LQKENI. DNA of the CDR3: TGTGCCAGCTCCGGGAGGTCGGCCACCGGGGAGCTGTTTTTT. Its protein product is CASSGRSATGELFF.

This clonotype was recorded a few times. This rearrangement joins TRBV4-1 to TRBJ1-5; D not certain. Germline CDR1 MGHRA, CDR2 YSYEKL. The CDR3 runs 15 residues. V lost 3 bases and J 1 base, leaving 10 bases between the germline ends. The CDR3 here is CASSHGPESNQPQHF. The CDR3 coding sequence is TGCGCCAGCAGCCATGGACCGGAGAGCAATCAGCCCCAGCATTTT.

V usage is TRBV5-1 and J usage is TRBJ2-3; 9 nucleotides align to TRBD1. The CDR3 sequence is 15 residues long. With V trimmed by 4 bases and J by 3 bases, 6 bases remained unmatched. Germline CDR1 reads SGHRS; CDR2 reads YFSETQ. CDR3 sequence reads: CASSQTDRGTDTQYF. DNA for the CDR3: TGCGCCAGCAGCCAAACCGACAGGGGGACAGATACGCAGTATTTT. The entire variable domain, with the rest obtained from reference TRBV5-1 and TRBJ2-3, is as follows: KAGVTQTPRYLIKTRGQQVTLSCSPISGHRSVSWYQQTPGQGLQFLFEYFSETQRNKGNFPGRFSGRQFSNSRSEMNVSTLELGDSALYLCASSQTDRGTDTQYFGPGTRLTVL.

This clonotype was found many times. The V gene is TRBV28, the J gene TRBJ1-1, with D uncertain. The CDR3 covers 13 residues. Trimming removed 2 bases from V and 11 bases from J, with 15 bases in between. Germline V gene data show CDR1 as MDHEN and CDR2 as SYDVKM. CDR3 loop: CASSLGPELTAFF. The CDR3 region has the DNA TGTGCCAGCAGTTTAGGCCCGGAATTGACGGCTTTCTTT. Full variable domain (remainder filled in from reference TRBV28 and TRBJ1-1): DVKVTQSSRYLVKRTGEKVFLECVQDMDHENMFWYRQDPGLGLRLIYFSYDVKMKEKGDIPEGYSVSREKKERFSLILESASTNQTSMYLCASSLGPELTAFFGQGTRLTVV.

The gene calls are TRBV28 and TRBJ1-4; D gene unclear. V was trimmed by 3 bases and J by 8 bases, leaving 4 bases between them. Germline CDR1 and CDR2: MDHEN and SYDVKM. The CDR3 consists of 11 residues. CDR3 region: CASSLQEKLFF. The CDR3, as DNA: TGTGCCAGCAGTTTGCAGGAAAAACTGTTTTTT.

In its sample, this clonotype was seen many times. This rearrangement joins TRBV28 to TRBJ2-3; no reliable D call. The CDR3 is made up of 15 amino acids. V lost 6 bases, J lost 2 bases, and 15 bases lay in between. CDR1 is MDHEN and CDR2 is SYDVKM in the germline V gene. The CDR3: CASSFIGILTDTQYF. The CDR3 nucleotides read TGTGCCAGCAGCTTTATAGGCATCCTCACAGATACGCAGTATTTT.